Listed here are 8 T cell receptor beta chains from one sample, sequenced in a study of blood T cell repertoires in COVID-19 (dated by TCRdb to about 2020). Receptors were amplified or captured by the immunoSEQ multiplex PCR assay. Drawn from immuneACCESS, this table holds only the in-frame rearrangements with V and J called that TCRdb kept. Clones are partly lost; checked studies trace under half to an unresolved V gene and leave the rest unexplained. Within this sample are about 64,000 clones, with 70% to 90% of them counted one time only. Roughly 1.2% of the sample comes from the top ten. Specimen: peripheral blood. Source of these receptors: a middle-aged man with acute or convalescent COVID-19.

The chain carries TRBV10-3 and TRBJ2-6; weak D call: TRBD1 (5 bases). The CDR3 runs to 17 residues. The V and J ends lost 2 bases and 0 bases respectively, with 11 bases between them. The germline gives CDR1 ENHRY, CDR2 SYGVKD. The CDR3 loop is CAISETGGVSGANVLTF. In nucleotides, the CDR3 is TGTGCCATCAGTGAGACAGGCGGTGTCTCTGGGGCCAACGTCCTGACTTTC.

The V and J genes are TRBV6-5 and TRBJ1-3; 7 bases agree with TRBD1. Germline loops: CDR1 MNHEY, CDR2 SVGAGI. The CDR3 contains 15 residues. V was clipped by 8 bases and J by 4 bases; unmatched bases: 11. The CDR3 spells CASALQGTLGNTIYF. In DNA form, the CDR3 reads TGTGCCAGCGCCTTACAGGGGACGCTGGGAAACACCATATATTTT.

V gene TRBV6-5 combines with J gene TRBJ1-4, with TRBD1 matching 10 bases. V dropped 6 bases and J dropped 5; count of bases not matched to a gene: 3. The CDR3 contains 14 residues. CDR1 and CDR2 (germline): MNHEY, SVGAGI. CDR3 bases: TGTGCCAGCAGCTGGACAGGGGGGAATGAAAAACTGTTTTTT. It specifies CASSWTGGNEKLFF.

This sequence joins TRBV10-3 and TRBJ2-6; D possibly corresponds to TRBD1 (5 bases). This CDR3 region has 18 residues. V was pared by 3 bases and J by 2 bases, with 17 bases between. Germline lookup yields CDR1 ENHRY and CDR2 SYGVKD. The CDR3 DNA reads TGTGCCATCAGTGACAAGACATCTGGGGCGGCTGGGGCCAACGTCCTGACTTTC. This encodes CAISDKTSGAAGANVLTF.

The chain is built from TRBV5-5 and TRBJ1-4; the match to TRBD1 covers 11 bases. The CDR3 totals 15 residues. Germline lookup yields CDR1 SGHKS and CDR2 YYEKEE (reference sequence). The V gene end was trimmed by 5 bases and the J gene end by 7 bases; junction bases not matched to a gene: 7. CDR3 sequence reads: CASRTGQGASEKLFF. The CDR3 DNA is TGTGCCAGCAGAACCGGACAGGGGGCAAGTGAAAAACTGTTTTTT.

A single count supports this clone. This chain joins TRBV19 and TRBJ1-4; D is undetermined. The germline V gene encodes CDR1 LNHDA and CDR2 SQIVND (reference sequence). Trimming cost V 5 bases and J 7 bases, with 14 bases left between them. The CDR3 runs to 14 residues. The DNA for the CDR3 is TGTGCCAGTAGTCGGACTCCCTGGGGTGAAAAACTGTTTTTT. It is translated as CASSRTPWGEKLFF.

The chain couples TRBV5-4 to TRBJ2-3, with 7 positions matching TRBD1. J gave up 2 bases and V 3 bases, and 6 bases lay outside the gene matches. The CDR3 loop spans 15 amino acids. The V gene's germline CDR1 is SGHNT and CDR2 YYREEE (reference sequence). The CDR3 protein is CASSSRDRYTDTQYF. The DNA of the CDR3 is TGTGCCAGCAGCTCCCGGGACAGATACACAGATACGCAGTATTTT.

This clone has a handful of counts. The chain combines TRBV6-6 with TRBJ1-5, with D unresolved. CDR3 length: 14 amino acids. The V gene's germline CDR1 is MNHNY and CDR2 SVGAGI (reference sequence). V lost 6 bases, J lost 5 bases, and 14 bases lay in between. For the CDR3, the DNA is TGTGCCAGCAGCCGTTTGAGAGCTGATCAGCCCCAGCATTTT. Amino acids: CASSRLRADQPQHF.